These 17 T cell receptor beta chains were sequenced from one sample in a study of blood T cells in healthy people across ages. Primed by a sample-barcoded 5' primer and a J-beta primer mix, a second PCR proceeded for about 7 to 12 cycles. TCRdb re-called the 5' RACE reads through MiXCR, storing one row per CDR3 protein. Of hundreds of thousands of distinct CDR3 sequences listed, roughly 25% are singletons. This sample was shared with a second study, whose subject was T cells of mothers and their children.

Material for sequencing was blood. The receptors come from a boy aged 5-17 years in good health.

This clonotype was picked up a small number of times. CDR3 sequence (DNA): TGTGCCAGCAGCTCTGGACAGTTAGGTTACCCCCAGCATTTT. Translated: CASSSGQLGYPQHF. This sequence joins TRBV5-5 and TRBJ1-5; maybe TRBD1 (6 bases). V was shortened by 3 bases and J by 10 bases, with 17 bases between the two germline ends. The CDR3 extends over 14 amino acids. Germline V gives CDR1 SGHKS, CDR2 YYEKEE (reference sequence).

This clonotype was observed a handful of times. The chain uses TRBV12-3 or TRBV12-4 and TRBJ2-5; 8 bases map to TRBD2. The CDR3 loop spans 14 amino acids. The V segment lost 8 bases and the J segment 0 bases; nucleotides outside the gene matches: 5. The CDR3 is CASRDGGDQETQYF. CDR3 in DNA: TGTGCCAGCCGGGACGGGGGGGACCAAGAGACCCAGTACTTC.

This clonotype turned up a few times. The V gene is TRBV12-3 or TRBV12-4, the J gene TRBJ1-2; 9 bases fit TRBD1. V lost 8 bases to trimming and J lost 6 bases; unmatched junction nucleotides: 1. The CDR3 spans 11 residues. CDR3: CASGQGNGYTF. CDR3 nucleotide sequence: TGTGCCAGCGGACAGGGGAATGGCTACACCTTC.

This clonotype has a handful of counts. Here the CDR3 DNA reads TGTGCCAGCAGCAAAGTGCAAAGGTTCCAGGTTGCCTTC. Translating it yields CASSKVQRFQVAF. The V gene is TRBV21-1, the J gene TRBJ2-7. TRBV21-1 is classified as a pseudogene. This CDR3 is built from 13 residues.

The table lists this clonotype with many counts. This chain joins TRBV2 and TRBJ2-1; D is tentatively TRBD1 or TRBD2 (5 bases each). CDR3 size: 15 residues. Per germline, CDR1 SNHLY and CDR2 FYNNEI. Trimming took 7 bases from V and 2 from J, leaving 15 bases between them. CDR3 in DNA: TGTGCCAGCATAGGGAGAGGGACCACCTACAATGAGCAGTTCTTC. Its protein product is CASIGRGTTYNEQFF.

J is TRBJ2-7 and V is TRBV29-1; no reliable D call. Germline V CDR1 and CDR2: SQVTM, ANQGSEA. Trimming shortened V by 3 bases and J by 8 bases, and 8 bases separated the two germline ends. The CDR3 consists of 10 residues. The CDR3 coding sequence is TGCAGCGTTGAGGGTGATAAGCAGTACTTC. Amino acids: CSVEGDKQYF.

The chain recombines TRBV12-3 or TRBV12-4 with TRBJ2-3, with 8 nucleotides matching TRBD2. There are 15 residues in the CDR3. J gave up 1 base and V 4 bases, and 4 bases lay outside the gene matches. The CDR3 here is CASSSLTSGTDTQYF. In DNA form, the CDR3 reads TGTGCCAGCAGTTCCCTGACTAGCGGCACAGATACGCAGTATTTT.

This sequence joins TRBV7-2 and TRBJ2-2; the D is unclear. CDR1 is SGHTA, CDR2 FQGNSA, per germline. This CDR3 comprises 15 residues. V was clipped by 5 bases and J by 0 bases, with 10 bases between them. This chain's CDR3 is CASSLIHTNTGELFF. The CDR3 bases are TGTGCCAGCAGCCTTATTCATACGAACACCGGGGAGCTGTTTTTT.

J is TRBJ1-2 and V is TRBV12-5; 8 bases map to TRBD1. Trimming removed 7 bases from V and 4 bases from J; junction bases left unmatched: 5. This CDR3 contains 13 residues. CDR1 and CDR2 (germline): LGHNT, FRNRAP. CDR3 in amino acids: CASALGQAYGYTF. CDR3 DNA sequence: TGTGCTAGTGCCCTGGGACAGGCCTATGGCTACACCTTC.

The chain combines TRBV20-1 with TRBJ2-5; D is possibly TRBD1 (5 bases). The CDR3 has 15 amino acids. V shed 6 bases and J shed 3 bases, with 20 bases lying between them. The germline CDR1 and CDR2 sequences are DFQATT and SNEGSKA (reference sequence). In nucleotides, the CDR3 is TGCAGTGCCCATCCCCCAAGGCAGGGCAAAGAGACCCAGTACTTC. Its translation: CSAHPPRQGKETQYF.

This clonotype has just one count. The chain has TRBV11-2 and TRBJ1-3; D is possibly TRBD1 (6 bases). The V end lost 1 base, the J end lost 1 base, and 14 bases lay between the germline ends. Germline V lookup: CDR1 SGHAT, CDR2 FQNNGV. This CDR3 comprises 17 residues. This CDR3 reads CASSLASTGLSGNTIYF. CDR3 sequence (DNA): TGTGCCAGCAGCTTAGCCTCAACAGGGCTGTCTGGAAACACCATATATTTT. The whole variable domain, remainder taken from reference TRBV11-2 and TRBJ1-3, is EAGVAQSPRYKIIEKRQSVAFWCNPISGHATLYWYQQILGQGPKLLIQFQNNGVVDDSQLPKDRFSAERLKGVDSTLKIQPAKLEDSAVYLCASSLASTGLSGNTIYFGEGSWLTVV.

The J gene is TRBJ2-5, the V gene TRBV20-1, with unresolved D. Trimming took off 2 bases at V and 3 bases at J, with 16 bases between the two ends. CDR1 DFQATT and CDR2 SNEGSKA come from the germline V gene (reference sequence). The CDR3 runs 15 residues. CDR3 region: CSARLPVGNEETQYF. The CDR3 coding sequence is TGCAGTGCTAGACTCCCCGTCGGAAATGAAGAGACCCAGTACTTC.

The chain links TRBV12-3 or TRBV12-4 to TRBJ2-1, with 13 positions matching TRBD2. V lost 5 bases and J lost 5; bases outside the gene matches: 3. The CDR3 has 15 residues. The CDR3 DNA reads TGTGCCAGCAGTCAACTAGCGGGGGGGAACAATGAGCAGTTCTTC. Its protein product is CASSQLAGGNNEQFF.

The V gene is TRBV4-1, the J gene TRBJ2-3, with 7 bases matching TRBD2. The CDR3 sequence is 16 residues long. Germline CDR1 and CDR2: MGHRA and YSYEKL. With V trimmed by 4 bases and J by 3 bases, 10 bases remained unmatched. This CDR3 is CASSPQVGAGTDTQYF. In nucleotides, the CDR3 is TGCGCCAGCAGCCCCCAGGTCGGAGCGGGGACAGATACGCAGTATTTT.

This clonotype came up a few times. The genes are TRBV4-1 and TRBJ1-5; D is undetermined. The CDR3 loop spans 14 amino acids. Trimming cost V 0 bases and J 7 bases, with 10 bases left between them. Germline-derived CDR1 and CDR2 are MGHRA and YSYEKL. The CDR3 is CASSQDPAGQPQHF. The CDR3 DNA sequence: TGCGCCAGCAGCCAAGATCCGGCTGGCCAGCCCCAGCATTTT.

This sequence joins TRBV7-9 and TRBJ2-1, with D hard to call. Germline loops: CDR1 SEHNR, CDR2 FQNEAQ (reference sequence). Trimming stripped 5 bases from V and 1 base from J, with 15 bases between. The CDR3 covers 16 residues. The CDR3 DNA reads as TGTGCCAGCAGCCCAACTGGCGGAAATTCCTACAATGAGCAGTTCTTC. Translation gives CASSPTGGNSYNEQFF.

This clonotype was counted only a few times. This chain connects TRBV7-9 to TRBJ2-1, with D possibly TRBD2 on 6 matching bases. Germline CDR1 reads SEHNR; CDR2 reads FQNEAQ (reference sequence). This CDR3 contains 15 residues. Trimming cost V 3 bases and J 1 base, with 10 bases left between them. The CDR3 is CASSFSLASYNEQFF. The CDR3 nucleotides read TGTGCCAGCAGCTTTTCCCTAGCGTCCTACAATGAGCAGTTCTTC.